This T cell receptor beta chain was retrieved from a study of CD8+ T cells in alopecia areata. Across the study: The study gave treated patients oral tofacitinib at 5 to 10 mg twice daily.

Alopecia areata patients provided lesional scalp punch biopsies and peripheral blood. Notes on this clone: Its antigen is unknown.

RNA extraction and reverse transcription yielded cDNA as sequencing template. The repertoire was sequenced with immunoSEQ multiplex PCR; TCRdb's copy has only in-frame clones and lacks some. The sample yields about 150,000 clones, about 89% seen once. Germline CDR1 MGHRA, CDR2 YSYEKL. The CDR3 is 17 residues long. The V and J ends lost 1 base and 1 base, in that order; junction bases with no gene match: 1. Study observations and caveats: Affected lesional scalp, above all in alopecia totalis/universalis, was more clonal than normal scalp.

The sample in question was CD8+ T cells sorted from blood, obtained at week 0. The chain employs TRBV4-1 and TRBJ2-3; 14 nucleotides line up with TRBD2. This sequence was found in a human donor with alopecia areata. Here the CDR3 DNA reads TGCGCCAGCAGCCAAGGACTAGCGGGAGGGGGCACAGATACGCAGTATTTT. This encodes CASSQGLAGGGTDTQYF.